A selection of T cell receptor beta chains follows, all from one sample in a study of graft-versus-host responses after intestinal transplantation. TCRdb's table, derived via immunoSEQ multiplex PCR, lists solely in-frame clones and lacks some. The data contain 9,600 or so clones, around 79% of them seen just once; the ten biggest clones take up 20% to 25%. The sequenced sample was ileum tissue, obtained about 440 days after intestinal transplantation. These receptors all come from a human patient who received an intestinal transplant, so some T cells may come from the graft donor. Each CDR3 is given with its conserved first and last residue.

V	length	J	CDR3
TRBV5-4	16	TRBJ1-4	CASSSAQAGRNEKLFF
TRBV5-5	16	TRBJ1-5	CASSRGTATSNQPQHF
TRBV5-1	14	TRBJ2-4	CASRHEGAKNIQYF
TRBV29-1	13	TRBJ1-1	CSVGVRGRTEAFF
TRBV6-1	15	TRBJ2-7	CASSERVTGGYEQYF
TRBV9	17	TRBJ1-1	CASSVDAGGLINTEAFF
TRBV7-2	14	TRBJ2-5	CASSLDTGQETQYF
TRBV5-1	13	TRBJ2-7	CASSWDRGYEQYF
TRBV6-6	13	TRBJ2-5	CASTGTEQETQYF
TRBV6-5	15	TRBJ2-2	CASSYVQPNTGELFF
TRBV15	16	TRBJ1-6	CATSADPQGEASPLHF
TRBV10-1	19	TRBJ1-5	CASSELSRDRYHSNQPQHF
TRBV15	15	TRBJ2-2	CATRSAGGPGGELFF
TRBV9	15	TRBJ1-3	CASSEGRDSGNTIYF
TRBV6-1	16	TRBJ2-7	CASREKRGVVPGEQYF
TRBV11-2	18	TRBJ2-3	CASRTWSTRQGGSDTQYF
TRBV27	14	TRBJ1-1	CASSGTGSIFEAFF
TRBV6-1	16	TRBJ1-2	CASSEMVAGEGYGYTF
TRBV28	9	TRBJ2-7	CASGKGQYF
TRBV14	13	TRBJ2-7	CASSRRETGEQYF
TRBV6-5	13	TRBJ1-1	CASSTQGGTEAFF
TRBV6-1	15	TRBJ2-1	CASSVSGVSYNEQFF
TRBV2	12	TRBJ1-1	CASCLGGTEAFF
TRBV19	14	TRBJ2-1	CASSMKIGHSEQFF
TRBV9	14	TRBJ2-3	CASSVAIRTDTQYF
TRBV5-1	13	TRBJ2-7	CATKRDNTYEQYF
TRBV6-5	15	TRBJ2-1	CASSLAGGPNNEQFF
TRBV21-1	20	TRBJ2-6	CASSTHGQDLRGSGANVLTF
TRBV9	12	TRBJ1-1	CASSPSDRPAFF
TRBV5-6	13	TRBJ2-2	CASSPGPTGELFF
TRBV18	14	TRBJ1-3	CASSAGGSGNTIYF
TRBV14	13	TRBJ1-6	CASSLPINSPLHF
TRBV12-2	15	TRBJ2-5	CASRLGSVTRAVKYF
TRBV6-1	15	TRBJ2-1	CASSDQGSGYNEQFF
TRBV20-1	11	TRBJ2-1	CSASSYNEQFF
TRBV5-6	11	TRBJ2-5	CASSLGAEQYF
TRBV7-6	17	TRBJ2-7	CASSLALRDSNSYEQYF
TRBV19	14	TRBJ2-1	CASSWRGGLDEQFF
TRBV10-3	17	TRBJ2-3	CAISEFGLAGEIDTQYF
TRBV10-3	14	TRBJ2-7	CAISGTQGSYEQYF
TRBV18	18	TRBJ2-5	CASSPRLAGGKYQETQYF
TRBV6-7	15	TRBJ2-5	CASSSIQGPQETQYF
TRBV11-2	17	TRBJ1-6	CASSPRDARRHNSPLHF
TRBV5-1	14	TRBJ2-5	CASSPADRQETQYF
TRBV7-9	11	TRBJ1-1	CASSSNTEAFF
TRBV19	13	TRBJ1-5	CASRVDSNQPQHF
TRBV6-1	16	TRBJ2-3	CASSERTSGGEDTQYF